The rows below give T cell receptor beta chains drawn from one sample of a study of blood T cell repertoires in COVID-19. TCRdb's table, derived via immunoSEQ multiplex PCR, lists solely in-frame clones and lacks some. The table lists some 190,000 clones, more than 70% of them singletons. Sequencing was done on a sample of PBMCs or T cells enriched from blood (not recorded which). These receptors came from a man in his thirties or forties with acute COVID-19. The CDR3 runs from the conserved cysteine through the conserved F or W. D genes are given only for firm matches. Clone size appears in some rows only: once, few, many, or a class for an expanded clone.

j_call	v_call	clone_size	d_call	cdr3_nt	cdr3_aa
TRBJ1-1	TRBV13	few	NA	TGTGCCAGCAGCCGACCTGACGGGGGAAGGACTGAAGCTTTCTTT	CASSRPDGGRTEAFF
TRBJ2-3	TRBV5-1	NA	NA	TGCGCCAGCAGTAGCGGAATTAGCACAGATACGCAGTATTTT	CASSSGISTDTQYF
TRBJ1-3	TRBV5-1	NA	NA	TGCGCCAGCAGCCTCTCTGGAGTCCACTCTGGAAACACCATATATTTT	CASSLSGVHSGNTIYF
TRBJ1-2	TRBV19	NA	TRBD1	TGTGCCAGTAGTACAAAGTCTTCCCGGGACAGGGCCTATGGCTACACCTTC	CASSTKSSRDRAYGYTF
TRBJ1-1	TRBV29-1	once	TRBD1	TGCAGCGTAAACCTTCAGGGGGCGATTGACACTGAAGCTTTCTTT	CSVNLQGAIDTEAFF
TRBJ2-2	TRBV7-3	NA	TRBD1	TGTGCCAGCAGCGAACAGGGGGCCTACACCGGGGAGCTGTTTTTT	CASSEQGAYTGELFF
TRBJ1-2	TRBV3-1/TRBV3-2	NA	NA	TGTGCCGCGGCTAGAGTTGACTATGGCTACACCTTC	CAAARVDYGYTF
TRBJ2-3	TRBV4-1	few	NA	TGCGCCAGCAGCCAAGATGGAGGCTTCACAGATACGCAGTATTTT	CASSQDGGFTDTQYF
TRBJ2-6	TRBV27	NA	TRBD1	TGTGCCAGCAGTTTAAGGACAGGGAGGGGGGCCAACGTCCTGACTTTC	CASSLRTGRGANVLTF
TRBJ2-7	TRBV5-1	NA	TRBD1	TGCGCCAGCAGCTCAGCGACAGGGGGCGCGGGCGAGCAGTACTTC	CASSSATGGAGEQYF
TRBJ1-4	TRBV5-1	NA	TRBD1	TGCGCCAGCAGCTCGGCGACAGGGATAAATGAAAAACTGTTTTTT	CASSSATGINEKLFF
TRBJ2-5	TRBV5-1	NA	NA	TGCGCCAGCAGCTTGGCCAGGGCGGGGGCGAACCAAGAGACCCAGTACTTC	CASSLARAGANQETQYF
TRBJ2-7	TRBV11-1	NA	TRBD1	TGTGCCAGCAGTTTCATGACAGGGGCCGAGCAGTACTTC	CASSFMTGAEQYF
TRBJ1-2	TRBV5-5	NA	TRBD1	TGTGCCAGCAGCCCAGCCCCCGGACAGGCGGCAGGCTACACCTTC	CASSPAPGQAAGYTF
TRBJ1-4	TRBV5-1	NA	NA	TGCGCCAGCAGCTTGAATGGGGCGGCTGGTGAAAAACTGTTTTTT	CASSLNGAAGEKLFF
TRBJ2-5	TRBV5-1	NA	NA	TGCGCCAGCAGCTATGCGGGGAAAGGAGAGACCCAGTACTTC	CASSYAGKGETQYF
TRBJ1-5	TRBV3-1/TRBV3-2	NA	TRBD1	TGTGCCAGCAGCCTCTCGGACAGGGCGAGCAATCAGCCCCAGCATTTT	CASSLSDRASNQPQHF
TRBJ2-3	TRBV3-1/TRBV3-2	NA	NA	TGTGCCAGCAGCCAAGGGGGGCGGCTAGCGGGCACAGATACGCAGTATTTT	CASSQGGRLAGTDTQYF
TRBJ2-7	TRBV9	few	TRBD2	TGTGCCAGCAGCCCTCGGACTAGCGGGCCCTACGAGCAGTACTTC	CASSPRTSGPYEQYF
TRBJ1-1	TRBV5-1	NA	NA	TGCGCCAGCAGGGGGGCCATGGGCACTGAAGCTTTCTTT	CASRGAMGTEAFF
TRBJ1-5	TRBV6-2/TRBV6-3	once	NA	TGTGCCAGCAGTTACGGGGCCGGCAATCAGCCCCAGCATTTT	CASSYGAGNQPQHF
TRBJ2-3	TRBV18	NA	TRBD2	TGTGCCAGCTCACCCGGACTAGTGGATACGCAGTATTTT	CASSPGLVDTQYF
TRBJ2-2	TRBV25-1	few	TRBD2	TGTGCCAGCACCCTAGCGGGGGAGGCCGGGGAGCTGTTTTTT	CASTLAGEAGELFF
TRBJ1-1	TRBV11-2	NA	NA	TGTGCCAGCAGCCTAATGCGGGGGTTTGGAAACACTGAAGCTTTCTTT	CASSLMRGFGNTEAFF
TRBJ1-3	TRBV23-1	NA	NA	TGCGCCAGCACCCAATCAAGACTGAGCTCTGGAAACACCATATATTTT	CASTQSRLSSGNTIYF
TRBJ2-7	TRBV3-1/TRBV3-2	NA	TRBD2	TGTGCCAGCAGCGGGTTAGCGGGGGTCTCCTACGAGCAGTACTTC	CASSGLAGVSYEQYF
TRBJ1-1	TRBV18	NA	NA	TGTGCCAGCTCACCAATCGGACAGACTGAAGCTTTCTTT	CASSPIGQTEAFF
TRBJ1-1	TRBV7-6	NA	TRBD1	TGTGCCAGCAGCTCTTGGACAGGGCGGGACACTGAAGCTTTCTTT	CASSSWTGRDTEAFF
TRBJ2-7	TRBV5-1	few	TRBD2	TGCGCCAGCCATCCAACTAGCGGGGGGTCCTACGAGCAGTACTTC	CASHPTSGGSYEQYF
TRBJ1-6	TRBV4-1	NA	TRBD1	TGCGCCAGCAGCCAAGCGGCAGGGGGTCGCCGGGTCCTCCACTTT	CASSQAAGGRRVLHF
TRBJ2-1	TRBV4-1	NA	NA	TGCGCCAGCAGCCGCCCACTAGCTAACGATGAGCAGTTCTTC	CASSRPLANDEQFF
TRBJ1-1	TRBV21-1	once	NA	TGTGCCAGCGGATACTTCCGGGACAGGGGGGGCACTGAAGCTTTCTTT	CASGYFRDRGGTEAFF
TRBJ1-3	TRBV6-6	NA	NA	TGTGCCAGCGGGGGGAGCTCTGGAAACACCATATATTTT	CASGGSSGNTIYF
TRBJ2-2	TRBV5-4	NA	NA	TGTGCCAGCAGCCGGGAAATGGCCTCGAACACCGGGGAGCTGTTTTTT	CASSREMASNTGELFF
TRBJ1-1	TRBV9	few	TRBD1	TGTGCCAGCAGCCCATTGGACAGGGGGAACACTGAAGCTTTCTTT	CASSPLDRGNTEAFF
TRBJ1-2	TRBV6-5	NA	NA	TGTGCCAGCAGTCCATGGGGGGAGGTGGATGGCTACACCTTC	CASSPWGEVDGYTF
TRBJ2-1	TRBV27	NA	TRBD2	TGTGCCAGCAGCCCGGGACTAGCGAGCAATGAGCAGTTCTTC	CASSPGLASNEQFF
TRBJ1-3	TRBV19	NA	TRBD1	TGTGCCAGTCGTCCCGGGACAGGGGGCGCCTCCATGTCTGGAAACACCATATATTTT	CASRPGTGGASMSGNTIYF